This entry lists 3 T cell receptor beta chains sequenced from one sample in a study of T cells in Graves' hyperthyroidism and ophthalmopathy. Regions amplified from RNA transcripts were the TCR beta CDR3 regions. RT-PCR in the first round (using the HTBI primer set) targeted the TCR CDR3. Each CDR3 protein is one row after TCRdb ran MiXCR on the multiplex PCR reads. The sample holds about half a million distinct CDR3 sequences; 15% to 20% are singletons and the top ten take 25% to 30%. The sequenced sample was blood. The receptors were sampled from a woman aged 25-40 years with Graves' ophthalmopathy.

As for this clonotype: Since a much larger clone is just one base distant, this may be a read error. This chain uses TRBV28 with TRBJ2-7; D remains ambiguous. The CDR3 is made up of 11 amino acids. V lost 5 bases to trimming and J lost 6 bases, with 8 bases between them. The germline V gene encodes CDR1 MDHEN and CDR2 SYDVKM. The CDR3 nucleotides read TGTGCCAGCAGTCCCTACAGCGAGCAGTACTTC. Residues: CASSPYSEQYF.

The chain carries TRBV7-9 and TRBJ1-4; perhaps TRBD1 as D (5 bases). CDR1 and CDR2 (germline): SEHNR, FQNEAQ (reference sequence). V was shortened by 5 bases and J by 8 bases, with 18 bases between the two germline ends. The CDR3 sequence is 15 residues long. DNA for the CDR3: TGTGCCAGCAGCCAAAGGGCGACAGACAAGGAAAAACTGTTTTTT. Amino acid sequence: CASSQRATDKEKLFF.

This clonotype came up a few times. The chain has TRBV7-9 and TRBJ1-2; D is perhaps TRBD1 (5 bases). This CDR3 is 18 amino acids long. The ends were cut back, 0 bases at V and 4 bases at J, with 21 bases in the middle. Germline-derived CDR1 and CDR2 are SEHNR and FQNEAQ (reference sequence). In DNA, the CDR3 is TGTGCCAGCAGCTTAGCCAGAGGGGTCAAAACGCCGTCCTATGGCTACACCTTC. Protein sequence: CASSLARGVKTPSYGYTF.